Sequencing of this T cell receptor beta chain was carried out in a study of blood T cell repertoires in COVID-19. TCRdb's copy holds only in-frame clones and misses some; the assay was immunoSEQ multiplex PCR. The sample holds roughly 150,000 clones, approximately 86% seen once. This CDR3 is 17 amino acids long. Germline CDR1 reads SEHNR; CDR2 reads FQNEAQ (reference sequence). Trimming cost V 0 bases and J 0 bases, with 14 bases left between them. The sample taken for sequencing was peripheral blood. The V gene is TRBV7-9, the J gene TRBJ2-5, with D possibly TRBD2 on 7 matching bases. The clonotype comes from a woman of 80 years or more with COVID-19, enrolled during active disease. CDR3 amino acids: CASSLAVGGLDQETQYF. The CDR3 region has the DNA TGTGCCAGCAGCTTAGCTGTGGGGGGGCTAGACCAAGAGACCCAGTACTTC.